Listed below are T cell receptor beta chains from one sample, sequenced in a study of blood T cells in healthy people across ages. TCRdb re-called the 5' RACE reads with MiXCR, one entry per CDR3 protein. The table has over 1,300,000 distinct CDR3 sequences, approximately 59% seen once; the top ten hold over 5.5%. Sequenced sample: blood. The receptors were sampled from a man younger than 35 in good health. CDR3s include the opening cysteine and the closing phenylalanine or tryptophan. Each record gives: clone size, J gene, D gene, V gene, CDR3 DNA, CDR3 protein. D genes are given only for firm matches. For some rows the clone size is stated as once, few or many, or as a class when expanded; others skip it.

size: NA
J: TRBJ1-6
D: NA
V: TRBV14
DNA: TGTGCCAGCAGCTTTCCGACGTCAGCGTGCACCCTCCACTTT
CDR3: CASSFPTSACTLHF

size: once
J: TRBJ1-6
D: NA
V: TRBV20-1
DNA: TGCAGTGCGCAACACCAACGGGTCTCCTATAATTCACCCCTCCACTTT
CDR3: CSAQHQRVSYNSPLHF

size: NA
J: TRBJ2-1
D: TRBD2
V: TRBV18
DNA: TGTGCCAGCTCACCACAACTAGCGGGAGGTGAAAATGAGCAGTTCTTC
CDR3: CASSPQLAGGENEQFF

size: once
J: TRBJ1-2
D: TRBD1
V: TRBV12-3/TRBV12-4
DNA: TGTGCCAGCAGTTTACAGGGACAGGGGATATATGGCTACACCTTC
CDR3: CASSLQGQGIYGYTF

size: NA
J: TRBJ1-2
D: TRBD1
V: TRBV6-6
DNA: TGTGTCTCAACCGGACAGGGGGCGTTTGGCTACACCTTC
CDR3: CVSTGQGAFGYTF

size: NA
J: TRBJ1-4
D: TRBD1
V: TRBV4-1
DNA: TGCGCCAGCAGCCACCTTTGGGACAGCATAGAAAAACTGTTTTTT
CDR3: CASSHLWDSIEKLFF

size: few
J: TRBJ2-7
D: NA
V: TRBV4-1
DNA: TGCGCCAGCAGCCAACTCCAGGGCGACGGACCCTACGAGCAGTACTTC
CDR3: CASSQLQGDGPYEQYF

size: once
J: TRBJ2-3
D: TRBD2
V: TRBV11-2
DNA: TGTGCCAGCAGAACTACCGGGACTAGCGGGGCAGATACGCAGTATTTT
CDR3: CASRTTGTSGADTQYF

size: once
J: TRBJ2-5
D: NA
V: TRBV29-1
DNA: TGCAGCGTTGAAGTCACAGGACGTGAGTACTTC
CDR3: CSVEVTGREYF

size: NA
J: TRBJ2-1
D: NA
V: TRBV29-1
DNA: TGCAGCGTTGAAGATCTCGGGGACCACAATGAGCAGTTCTTC
CDR3: CSVEDLGDHNEQFF

size: once
J: TRBJ1-2
D: NA
V: TRBV27
DNA: TGTGCCAGCAGCAATACAGGGACATATGGCTACACCTTC
CDR3: CASSNTGTYGYTF

size: NA
J: TRBJ1-2
D: TRBD1
V: TRBV27
DNA: TGTGCCAGCAGTTTAAGTGGGGCGACAGGGGTCTATGGCTACACCTTC
CDR3: CASSLSGATGVYGYTF

size: NA
J: TRBJ2-2
D: NA
V: TRBV6-6
DNA: TGTGCCACCTCCACAGGGGGGGACACCGGGGAGCTGTTTTTT
CDR3: CATSTGGDTGELFF

size: NA
J: TRBJ1-4
D: TRBD1
V: TRBV25-1
DNA: TGTGCCAGTACGGACCGGGACAGGAATGAAAAACTGTTTTTT
CDR3: CASTDRDRNEKLFF

size: few
J: TRBJ2-5
D: NA
V: TRBV20-1
DNA: TGCAGTGCTAGAGAGTTGGAGACCCAGTACTTC
CDR3: CSARELETQYF

size: few
J: TRBJ1-1
D: NA
V: TRBV10-3
DNA: TGTGCCACCGATGGGGGGCTGGACACTGAAGCTTTCTTT
CDR3: CATDGGLDTEAFF

size: NA
J: TRBJ2-5
D: TRBD2
V: TRBV10-3
DNA: TGTGCCACCCAGACTAGCGGGGGCACGGAGACCCAGTACTTC
CDR3: CATQTSGGTETQYF

size: few
J: TRBJ1-5
D: NA
V: TRBV7-2
DNA: TGTGCCAGCAGCTTAAAGGGCGGAGGGAGTCAGCCCCAGCATTTT
CDR3: CASSLKGGGSQPQHF

size: NA
J: TRBJ2-1
D: TRBD2
V: TRBV29-1
DNA: TGCAGCGGAAGGGGGCGGGAGGGTTACAATAAGCAGTTCTTC
CDR3: CSGRGREGYNKQFF

size: NA
J: TRBJ1-1
D: NA
V: TRBV6-5
DNA: TGTGCCAGCAGTTACTCGATGGGGTTCACTGAAGCTTTCTTT
CDR3: CASSYSMGFTEAFF

size: few
J: TRBJ1-4
D: NA
V: TRBV28
DNA: TGTGCCAGCATTGGAACCGGGGAACTGTTTTTT
CDR3: CASIGTGELFF

size: NA
J: TRBJ1-2
D: NA
V: TRBV20-1
DNA: TGCAGTGCTAGAGATTCGGACAGCTATGGCTACACCTTC
CDR3: CSARDSDSYGYTF

size: NA
J: TRBJ2-2
D: NA
V: TRBV27
DNA: TGTGCCAGCAGTTTATGGGAATCCGGGGAGCTGTTTTTT
CDR3: CASSLWESGELFF

size: NA
J: TRBJ2-4
D: NA
V: TRBV6-2/TRBV6-3
DNA: TGTGCCAGCAGTTACTTCTATCGGGAGCAGTACTTC
CDR3: CASSYFYREQYF

size: NA
J: TRBJ2-5
D: NA
V: TRBV10-1
DNA: TGCGCCAGCATACTGGGAATGGAGACCCAGTACTTC
CDR3: CASILGMETQYF

size: NA
J: TRBJ2-6
D: TRBD1
V: TRBV18
DNA: TGTGCCAGCTCACCTCAAACAGGGGATGGGGCCAACGTCCTGACTTTC
CDR3: CASSPQTGDGANVLTF

size: NA
J: TRBJ2-7
D: NA
V: TRBV10-1
DNA: TGCGCCAGCAGCCCGGCGGCCCTCTACGAGCAGTACTTC
CDR3: CASSPAALYEQYF

size: NA
J: TRBJ2-1
D: NA
V: TRBV4-3
DNA: TGCGCCAGCAGCCAAGTGGCGGGCCAGGTCGGGGAGCAGTTCTTC
CDR3: CASSQVAGQVGEQFF

size: few
J: TRBJ2-7
D: TRBD2
V: TRBV4-1
DNA: TGCGCCAGCAGCTTCGGACTAGCGGTATCCTACGAGCAGTACTTC
CDR3: CASSFGLAVSYEQYF

size: few
J: TRBJ1-5
D: NA
V: TRBV18
DNA: TGTGCCAGCTCACCCGCAGGTAGCAATCAGCCCCAGCATTTT
CDR3: CASSPAGSNQPQHF

size: NA
J: TRBJ2-7
D: TRBD2
V: TRBV28
DNA: TGTGCCAGCAGTTTACATAGCGGGAGAGCAACCCACGAGCAGTACTTC
CDR3: CASSLHSGRATHEQYF

size: NA
J: TRBJ2-1
D: NA
V: TRBV28
DNA: TGTGCCAGCAGCAACACTCCCTCGGTGGCATACAATGAGCAGTTCTTC
CDR3: CASSNTPSVAYNEQFF

size: few
J: TRBJ2-3
D: TRBD1
V: TRBV5-1
DNA: TGCGCCAGCAGCCGAACGGGACAGGGGAGCCCAGATACGCAGTATTTT
CDR3: CASSRTGQGSPDTQYF

size: NA
J: TRBJ2-1
D: TRBD2
V: TRBV12-3/TRBV12-4
DNA: TGTGCCAGCAGTCCCGCTAGAGCGGGGGGTTATAATGAGCAGTTCTTC
CDR3: CASSPARAGGYNEQFF

size: NA
J: TRBJ1-2
D: NA
V: TRBV19
DNA: TGTGCCAGTAGTATGGGAACGGATTCTTACTATGGCTACACCTTC
CDR3: CASSMGTDSYYGYTF

size: NA
J: TRBJ2-1
D: NA
V: TRBV20-1
DNA: TGCAGTGCCCGGGACTCCTTATACAATGAGCAGTTCTTC
CDR3: CSARDSLYNEQFF